This T cell receptor (beta chain) was sequenced for a study of cytomegalovirus exposure and HLA in healthy donors. Study overall: Early released data comprised tens of millions of unique TCRs from HLA-typed donors.

Use of 60 Vbeta and 13 Jbeta primers characterized the PCR. Assay used: immunoSEQ multiplex PCR; TCRdb lists only in-frame clones, some missing. The sample carries more than 150,000 clones, approximately 81% recorded once. The CDR3 loop spans 14 amino acids. Germline V gives CDR1 SGHDT, CDR2 YYEEEE. The V and J ends lost 4 bases and 4 bases respectively, with 12 bases between them. The TCR originated in a boy between 10 and 17 years old in good health and CMV-seronegative. The sequenced sample consisted of PBMCs. The chain is built from TRBV5-6 and TRBJ2-1; D unresolved. In nucleotides, the CDR3 is TGTGCCAGCAGCATCTCCACTCGGTACAATGAGCAGTTCTTC. Its protein is CASSISTRYNEQFF.